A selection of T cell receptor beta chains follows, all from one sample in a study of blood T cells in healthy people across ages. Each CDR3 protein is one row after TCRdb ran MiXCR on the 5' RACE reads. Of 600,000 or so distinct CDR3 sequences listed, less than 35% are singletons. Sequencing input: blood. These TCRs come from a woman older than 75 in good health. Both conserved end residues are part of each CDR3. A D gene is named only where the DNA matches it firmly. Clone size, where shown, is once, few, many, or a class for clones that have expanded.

CDR3nt: TGCGCCAGCGGCCCAACTACATACCCCAACTATGGCTACACCTTC
CDR3aa: CASGPTTYPNYGYTF
v_gene: TRBV9
j_gene: TRBJ1-2
len: 15
d_gene: -
abundance: -

CDR3nt: TGTGCCAGCAGCCAGTACGGGACAGGGGCCTACGAGCAGTACTTC
CDR3aa: CASSQYGTGAYEQYF
v_gene: TRBV4-2
j_gene: TRBJ2-7
len: 15
d_gene: TRBD1
abundance: many

CDR3nt: TGCAGTGCTCTTGGGGGGGGGCTGGACACTGAAGCTTTCTTT
CDR3aa: CSALGGGLDTEAFF
v_gene: TRBV20-1
j_gene: TRBJ1-1
len: 14
d_gene: -
abundance: few

CDR3nt: TGTGCCAGCAGTTTAGCCCTAGCGGGGTTCACAGATACGCAGTATTTT
CDR3aa: CASSLALAGFTDTQYF
v_gene: TRBV12-3/TRBV12-4
j_gene: TRBJ2-3
len: 16
d_gene: TRBD2
abundance: many

CDR3nt: TGTGCCAGCTGGCCCTCGAACACTGAAGCTTTCTTT
CDR3aa: CASWPSNTEAFF
v_gene: TRBV6-6
j_gene: TRBJ1-1
len: 12
d_gene: -
abundance: once

CDR3nt: TGTGCCAGCAGTTTGGGGGCTTTAACCTACGAGCAGTACTTC
CDR3aa: CASSLGALTYEQYF
v_gene: TRBV6-5
j_gene: TRBJ2-7
len: 14
d_gene: -
abundance: many

CDR3nt: TGTGCCGGCAGTTTAGGAGCGGGGGCCTCCTACAATGAGCAGTACTTC
CDR3aa: CAGSLGAGASYNEQYF
v_gene: TRBV6-2/TRBV6-3
j_gene: TRBJ2-7
len: 16
d_gene: TRBD2
abundance: -

CDR3nt: TGCGCCAGCAGCCAGGACACTAGCGGGGTCTCCTCCTACGAGCAGTACTTC
CDR3aa: CASSQDTSGVSSYEQYF
v_gene: TRBV4-1
j_gene: TRBJ2-7
len: 17
d_gene: TRBD2
abundance: many

CDR3nt: TGTGCCAGCAGTTTAAGGCGAATGTACCCTGAAGCTTTCTTT
CDR3aa: CASSLRRMYPEAFF
v_gene: TRBV27
j_gene: TRBJ1-1
len: 14
d_gene: -
abundance: few

CDR3nt: TGCAGTGCCATTTCACAGGGGGCCAGGACCCGTGAAGCTTTCTTT
CDR3aa: CSAISQGARTREAFF
v_gene: TRBV20-1
j_gene: TRBJ1-1
len: 15
d_gene: TRBD1
abundance: -

CDR3nt: TGTGCCAGCAGTTTGGAGCCTACGGAAAGGCCCCTCCACTTT
CDR3aa: CASSLEPTERPLHF
v_gene: TRBV28
j_gene: TRBJ1-6
len: 14
d_gene: -
abundance: many

CDR3nt: TGTGCCAGCAGTGACAGTGGGTATGGCTACACCTTC
CDR3aa: CASSDSGYGYTF
v_gene: TRBV6-4
j_gene: TRBJ1-2
len: 12
d_gene: -
abundance: many

CDR3nt: TGTGCCAGCAGTTACCGTGGGGGCGGCAATGAGCAGTTCTTC
CDR3aa: CASSYRGGGNEQFF
v_gene: TRBV6-5
j_gene: TRBJ2-1
len: 14
d_gene: -
abundance: many

CDR3nt: TGCAGTGCTAGAGGCCCATGGGGTGAGCAGTACTTC
CDR3aa: CSARGPWGEQYF
v_gene: TRBV20-1
j_gene: TRBJ2-7
len: 12
d_gene: -
abundance: many

CDR3nt: TGCAGCTCTCGACAGAACACTGAAGCTTTCTTT
CDR3aa: CSSRQNTEAFF
v_gene: TRBV29-1
j_gene: TRBJ1-1
len: 11
d_gene: -
abundance: few

CDR3nt: TGCAGTGCTGTCCCGGTCGAAGGCACCTACAATGAGCAGTTCTTC
CDR3aa: CSAVPVEGTYNEQFF
v_gene: TRBV20-1
j_gene: TRBJ2-1
len: 15
d_gene: -
abundance: many

CDR3nt: TGCAGTGCTAGATCTCCTAGCGGGAGTAGAAATGAGCAGTTCTTC
CDR3aa: CSARSPSGSRNEQFF
v_gene: TRBV20-1
j_gene: TRBJ2-1
len: 15
d_gene: TRBD2
abundance: -

CDR3nt: TGTGCCAGCAGCTTAGTACGGCTAGCGGGGGGCAGAGATACGCAGTATTTT
CDR3aa: CASSLVRLAGGRDTQYF
v_gene: TRBV7-9
j_gene: TRBJ2-3
len: 17
d_gene: TRBD2
abundance: many

CDR3nt: TGTGCCAGCAGGGACAGGGTTTACCAGCCCCAGCATTTT
CDR3aa: CASRDRVYQPQHF
v_gene: TRBV2
j_gene: TRBJ1-5
len: 13
d_gene: TRBD1
abundance: -

CDR3nt: TGCAGTGCTAGAAAAGCGGGGGGGAACAATGAGCAGTTCTTC
CDR3aa: CSARKAGGNNEQFF
v_gene: TRBV20-1
j_gene: TRBJ2-1
len: 14
d_gene: TRBD2
abundance: many

CDR3nt: TGTGCCAGCAGCTTGATGAGCAGGGACACCGATACGCAGTATTTT
CDR3aa: CASSLMSRDTDTQYF
v_gene: TRBV7-8
j_gene: TRBJ2-3
len: 15
d_gene: -
abundance: few

CDR3nt: TGTGCCAGCAGCTTAATGTCAGGACAGGCCCATCAGCCCCAGCATTTT
CDR3aa: CASSLMSGQAHQPQHF
v_gene: TRBV7-8
j_gene: TRBJ1-5
len: 16
d_gene: TRBD1
abundance: many

CDR3nt: TGTGCCAGCAGCTTGCAGGGGCTCGGGGAGTATGGCTACACCTTC
CDR3aa: CASSLQGLGEYGYTF
v_gene: TRBV7-9
j_gene: TRBJ1-2
len: 15
d_gene: -
abundance: many

CDR3nt: TGTGCCAGCAGCCAAAGGAGGACCCGGCAGTACTTC
CDR3aa: CASSQRRTRQYF
v_gene: TRBV3-1
j_gene: TRBJ2-7
len: 12
d_gene: -
abundance: -

CDR3nt: TGTGCCACCAGCAGAGATCTCAGGGTCCCTGGGGCCAACGTCCTGACTTTC
CDR3aa: CATSRDLRVPGANVLTF
v_gene: TRBV15
j_gene: TRBJ2-6
len: 17
d_gene: -
abundance: -

CDR3nt: TGCAGTGCTAGAGAACGGGCCTACGAGCAGTACTTC
CDR3aa: CSARERAYEQYF
v_gene: TRBV20-1
j_gene: TRBJ2-7
len: 12
d_gene: -
abundance: few

CDR3nt: TGTGCCAGCACCCCTCCGGGACTAGCGGCCTACAATGAGCAGTTCTTC
CDR3aa: CASTPPGLAAYNEQFF
v_gene: TRBV28
j_gene: TRBJ2-1
len: 16
d_gene: TRBD2
abundance: many

CDR3nt: TGTGCCAGCAGCCAAGACTATTACACAGATACGCGGTATTTT
CDR3aa: CASSQDYYTDTRYF
v_gene: TRBV7-2
j_gene: TRBJ2-3
len: 14
d_gene: -
abundance: once

CDR3nt: TGTGCCAGCTCAACCGGGACAGGGGGTTTCACTGAAGCTTTCTTT
CDR3aa: CASSTGTGGFTEAFF
v_gene: TRBV18
j_gene: TRBJ1-1
len: 15
d_gene: TRBD1
abundance: -

CDR3nt: TGTGCCAGCAGTTTATCGCTAGCGGGGGCCCTTAGGCAAGAGACCCAGTACTTC
CDR3aa: CASSLSLAGALRQETQYF
v_gene: TRBV27
j_gene: TRBJ2-5
len: 18
d_gene: TRBD2
abundance: many

CDR3nt: TGTGCCAGCAGCTTTGATGGCAGGCCCACCTACGAGCAGTACTTC
CDR3aa: CASSFDGRPTYEQYF
v_gene: TRBV5-6
j_gene: TRBJ2-7
len: 15
d_gene: -
abundance: -

CDR3nt: TGCAGTGCCGGACTAGCGGCCGATACGCAGTATTTT
CDR3aa: CSAGLAADTQYF
v_gene: TRBV20-1
j_gene: TRBJ2-3
len: 12
d_gene: TRBD2
abundance: many

CDR3nt: TGCGCCAGCAGCCTTCGGACAGGGAGGGACATTCAGTACTTC
CDR3aa: CASSLRTGRDIQYF
v_gene: TRBV5-1
j_gene: TRBJ2-4
len: 14
d_gene: -
abundance: once

CDR3nt: TGTGCTAGTGGTTTCCGGGACCGTGAGCAGTTCTTC
CDR3aa: CASGFRDREQFF
v_gene: TRBV12-5
j_gene: TRBJ2-1
len: 12
d_gene: -
abundance: many

CDR3nt: TGCGCCAGCAGCCCGGGGGCGACAGGGGAATACGAGCAGTACTTC
CDR3aa: CASSPGATGEYEQYF
v_gene: TRBV5-1
j_gene: TRBJ2-7
len: 15
d_gene: TRBD1
abundance: many

CDR3nt: TGTGCCAGCAGCTTTCGGCCCGGCGAGACCCAGTACTTC
CDR3aa: CASSFRPGETQYF
v_gene: TRBV11-3
j_gene: TRBJ2-5
len: 13
d_gene: -
abundance: many

CDR3nt: TGTGCCAGCGCGCCCACAGGAACTGGAAACACCATATATTTT
CDR3aa: CASAPTGTGNTIYF
v_gene: TRBV25-1
j_gene: TRBJ1-3
len: 14
d_gene: -
abundance: -

CDR3nt: TGCAGTGCTAGTGGTCTCAACTATGGCTACACCTTC
CDR3aa: CSASGLNYGYTF
v_gene: TRBV20-1
j_gene: TRBJ1-2
len: 12
d_gene: -
abundance: many

CDR3nt: TGTGCCAGCAGCCAAGGTCAGGGATCGGCTGAAGCTTTCTTT
CDR3aa: CASSQGQGSAEAFF
v_gene: TRBV3-1
j_gene: TRBJ1-1
len: 14
d_gene: -
abundance: -

CDR3nt: TGTGCCAGCAGCGCCGAGACAGTGCAAGAGACCCAGTACTTC
CDR3aa: CASSAETVQETQYF
v_gene: TRBV11-2
j_gene: TRBJ2-5
len: 14
d_gene: -
abundance: -

CDR3nt: TGTGCCAGCAGCTGGGCAGGCCCGAACACCGGGGAGCTGTTTTTT
CDR3aa: CASSWAGPNTGELFF
v_gene: TRBV6-2/TRBV6-3
j_gene: TRBJ2-2
len: 15
d_gene: -
abundance: once

CDR3nt: TGTGCCAGCAGCCCCCCCCCCTCCAGCGGGAGATACAATGAGCAGTTCTTC
CDR3aa: CASSPPPSSGRYNEQFF
v_gene: TRBV14
j_gene: TRBJ2-1
len: 17
d_gene: TRBD2
abundance: few

CDR3nt: TGTGCCAGCAGTTTAACCGGGGGAATCTACGAGCAGTACTTC
CDR3aa: CASSLTGGIYEQYF
v_gene: TRBV27
j_gene: TRBJ2-7
len: 14
d_gene: -
abundance: many

CDR3nt: TGTGCCACCTCCGAGAGGGGGATAACGGGTGAGCAGTTCTTC
CDR3aa: CATSERGITGEQFF
v_gene: TRBV9
j_gene: TRBJ2-1
len: 14
d_gene: -
abundance: many

CDR3nt: TGTGCCAGCACCACGGAGCGGGGGCCACGATCTGGCGAGCAGTACTTC
CDR3aa: CASTTERGPRSGEQYF
v_gene: TRBV5-4
j_gene: TRBJ2-7
len: 16
d_gene: TRBD2
abundance: many

CDR3nt: TGCAGTGCTAGAGATATAAGGAGGGGGGAGACCTACGAGCAGTACTTC
CDR3aa: CSARDIRRGETYEQYF
v_gene: TRBV20-1
j_gene: TRBJ2-7
len: 16
d_gene: -
abundance: many

CDR3nt: TGTGCCAGCAGCCTCGGGGGGGCAGAGGAAAAACTGTTTTTT
CDR3aa: CASSLGGAEEKLFF
v_gene: TRBV3-1
j_gene: TRBJ1-4
len: 14
d_gene: -
abundance: few

CDR3nt: TGTGCCAGCAGTGATTTAGTCTTCTCCTACGAGCAGTACTTC
CDR3aa: CASSDLVFSYEQYF
v_gene: TRBV6-1
j_gene: TRBJ2-7
len: 14
d_gene: -
abundance: many